Sequencing of this TCR beta chain was carried out in a study of blood T cell repertoires in COVID-19. The assay was immunoSEQ multiplex PCR, and TCRdb's table has in-frame clones only and misses some. The table lists some 190,000 clones, more than 75% of them singletons, with approximately 5% in the top ten. This CDR3 is 13 amino acids long. Trimming left V 0 bases short and J 1 base short, with 7 bases between. Germline loops: CDR1 GTSNPN, CDR2 SVGIG (reference sequence). Remarks on this clone: Other DNA sequences in the same sample also yield this CDR3.

The rearrangement uses TRBV30 and TRBJ2-7, with D unclear. The sample consisted of PBMCs or T cells enriched from blood (not recorded which). This clonotype originated in a man aged 35 to 55 with acute COVID-19. Written as DNA, the CDR3 is TGTGCCTGGAGTGTACAAGCGTCCTACGAGCAGTACTTC. Its protein product is CAWSVQASYEQYF.